The entry that follows covers one T cell receptor (beta chain) sequence. This sample was included in a study of blood T cell repertoires in COVID-19. In the study overall: Material from acute and convalescent COVID-19 was sourced from the United States, Italy and Spain. Sources were T cells, B-cell-depleted T cells, or PBMCs; the material itself was cDNA or gDNA.

This CDR3 is built from 16 residues. With 1 base clipped from V and 3 bases from J, the junction kept 8 bases outside the gene matches. Germline loops: CDR1 SGHVS, CDR2 FNYEAQ. Per the original methods: Reference gene primer amplification yielded estimated nucleated cell counts. The assay was immunoSEQ multiplex PCR, and TCRdb's table has in-frame clones only and misses some. That table is the source of V, J and clone size, and D and trimming were worked out from the DNA. The sample holds 100,000 or so clones, 82% seen once. The V and J genes are TRBV7-6 and TRBJ2-7; 8 nucleotides agree with TRBD1. The sequence derives from a man at least 80 years old with acute or convalescent COVID-19. The sample was peripheral blood. CDR3 nucleotide sequence: TGTGCCAGCAGCTTAGTTTCCCAGGGGGCTATCTACGAGCAGTACTTC. Translation: CASSLVSQGAIYEQYF.